This TCR beta chain was found in a study of CD8 T cells in ankylosing spondylitis. CDR3 length: 18 amino acids. Germline CDR1 reads PRHDT; CDR2 reads FYEKMQ (reference sequence). V lost 4 bases, J lost 3 bases, and 11 bases stayed unmatched. This clonotype was detected ten times or more. What it recognizes is unknown. Study results and limitations: A TCR beta motif of roughly 8 highly homologous variants appeared characteristic of ankylosing spondylitis blood.

A single record per CDR3 protein comes from TCRdb applying MiXCR to the 5' RACE reads. Of about 460,000 distinct CDR3 sequences listed, under 5.5% are singletons. Specimen: blood, either unsorted or a sorted T cell fraction (not recorded which). The clonotype comes from a male donor with ankylosing spondylitis. This chain connects TRBV13 to TRBJ2-1; 11 nucleotides match TRBD2. Here the CDR3 reads CASSSPRLAGPHYNEQFF. The CDR3 DNA sequence: TGTGCCAGCAGCTCTCCCAGACTAGCGGGACCCCACTACAATGAGCAGTTCTTC.